The next 8 T cell receptor beta chains were all read from a single sample in a study of T cells in localized non-small cell lung cancer. Generated by immunoSEQ multiplex PCR, the TCRdb table keeps only in-frame clones and is missing some. The sample shows some 82,000 clones, 60% to 85% of them seen only once. The sample here was PBMCs, taken before any cancer treatment. These receptors came from a man aged 40 to 70 with stage II squamous cell lung carcinoma.

The V call is TRBV12-5, the J call TRBJ1-5; D is unclear. CDR3 length: 13 residues. V lost 5 bases and J 0 bases, leaving 5 bases between the germline ends. CDR1 and CDR2 (germline): LGHNT, FRNRAP. CDR3 protein: CASGRDSNQPQHF. Written as DNA, the CDR3 is TGTGCTAGTGGTCGGGATAGCAATCAGCCCCAGCATTTT. Full variable domain (rest looked up from reference TRBV12-5 and TRBJ1-5): DARVTQTPRHKVTEMGQEVTMRCQPILGHNTVFWYRQTMMQGLELLAYFRNRAPLDDSGMPKDRFSAEMPDATLATLKIQPSEPRDSAVYFCASGRDSNQPQHFGDGTRLSIL.

The CDR3 loop is CASSPRLGTTSYEQYF. For the CDR3, the DNA is TGTGCCAGCAGCCCAAGGTTGGGGACGACCTCCTACGAGCAGTACTTC. The chain employs TRBV28 and TRBJ2-7; either TRBD1 or TRBD2 may supply D (5 bases each). V was cut by 6 bases and J by 0 bases, with 18 bases left in between. There are 16 residues in the CDR3. CDR1 and CDR2 (germline): MDHEN, SYDVKM.

J is TRBJ2-5 and V is TRBV7-2; the D is unclear. CDR1 is SGHTA and CDR2 is FQGNSA in the germline V gene. The CDR3 consists of 13 residues. V lost 1 base and J 5 bases, leaving 8 bases between the germline ends. CDR3 sequence reads: CASSLGPGETQYF. Written as DNA, the CDR3 is TGTGCCAGCAGCTTAGGTCCTGGGGAGACCCAGTACTTC. Full variable domain (outside the CDR3, taken from reference TRBV7-2 and TRBJ2-5): GAGVSQSPSNKVTEKGKDVELRCDPISGHTALYWYRQSLGQGLEFLIYFQGNSAPDKSGLPSDRFSAERTGGSVSTLTIQRTQQEDSAVYLCASSLGPGETQYFGPGTRLLVL.

The chain uses TRBV2 and TRBJ1-1; D unresolved. The CDR3 length is 13 residues. V lost 6 bases and J lost 3, with 11 bases in between. CDR1 is SNHLY, CDR2 FYNNEI, per germline. The CDR3 loop is CASRTGWDTEAFF. The CDR3 DNA reads TGTGCCAGCAGGACGGGCTGGGACACTGAAGCTTTCTTT.

The genes are TRBV7-9 and TRBJ2-1; TRBD2 agrees at 14 bases. The CDR3 spans 16 residues. With 5 bases clipped from V and 8 bases from J, the junction kept 8 bases outside the gene matches. Germline CDR1 SEHNR, CDR2 FQNEAQ (reference sequence). CDR3 sequence: CASSLGTSGRRDEQFF. Written as DNA, the CDR3 is TGTGCCAGCAGCCTCGGGACTAGCGGGAGACGTGATGAGCAGTTCTTC.

This rearrangement joins TRBV4-1 to TRBJ2-1; 9 bases align to TRBD1. The ends lost 2 bases at V and 7 bases at J; junction bases unmatched: 9. CDR3 length: 16 amino acids. From germline, CDR1 is MGHRA and CDR2 YSYEKL. In nucleotides, the CDR3 is TGCGCCAGCAGCCAATCAGGACAGGGGTTTGTTAATGAGCAGTTCTTC. Translation gives CASSQSGQGFVNEQFF.

The sample holds a few counts of this clone. The chain joins TRBV7-9 to TRBJ2-7; D call uncertain. Trimming removed 2 bases from V and 3 bases from J, with 5 bases in between. This CDR3 is 12 amino acids long. Germline values: CDR1 SEHNR, CDR2 FQNEAQ (reference sequence). Written as DNA, the CDR3 is TGTGCCAGCAGCTTATACGGCTACGAGCAGTACTTC. This codes for CASSLYGYEQYF. Combining the CDR3 with reference TRBV7-9 and TRBJ2-7 gives the whole variable domain DTGVSQNPRHKITKRGQNVTFRCDPISEHNRLYWYRQTLGQGPEFLTYFQNEAQLEKSRLLSDRFSAERPKGSFSTLEIQRTEQGDSAMYLCASSLYGYEQYFGPGTRLTVT.

CDR3 sequence reads: CASSHEEIYNSPLHF. For the CDR3, the DNA is TGCGCCAGCAGCCACGAAGAGATTTATAATTCACCCCTCCACTTT. V usage is TRBV4-1 and J usage is TRBJ1-6; D is ambiguous. This CDR3 spans 15 amino acids. Between the trimmed V and J ends, which lost 3 bases and 4 bases, there was a span of 10 bases. CDR1 MGHRA and CDR2 YSYEKL come from the germline V gene.